A single T cell receptor beta chain is shown here with its context. This record comes from a study of CD8 T cells in Susac syndrome. Random hexamers were used to reverse transcribe the RNA input (roughly 0.5 to 1 ug). Amplification of TCR beta CDR3 used immunoSEQ multiplex PCR across 54 Vbeta and 13 Jbeta. TCRdb independently ran MiXCR on the immunoSEQ multiplex PCR reads; one entry per CDR3 protein. The table has roughly 400,000 distinct CDR3 sequences, more than 70% seen once. In germline, CDR1 is WNHNN, CDR2 SYGVQD (reference sequence). Unmatched junction bases numbered 16, after V lost 9 bases and J lost 6 bases. The CDR3 has 15 residues.

Sequencing was done on a sample of CD8+ T cells from PBMCs. V gene TRBV10-1 combines with J gene TRBJ1-2; the match to TRBD1 covers 7 bases. The clonotype originates from a human donor with multiple sclerosis. The CDR3, as DNA: TGCGCCAGAGAAATTAAACCAGGGGGTCCGGATGGCTACACCTTC. This translates into CAREIKPGGPDGYTF.